The sequence of this T cell receptor (beta chain) was determined in a study of control samples from healthy donors and cancer patients. CDR3 length: 15 amino acids. The germline CDR1 and CDR2 sequences are SGDLS and YYNGEE. V trimming: 4 bases; J trimming: 0 bases; junction bases outside the gene matches: 7. The data were produced by immunoSEQ multiplex PCR, yet TCRdb's version contains in-frame clones alone and is incomplete. The data show 120,000 to 150,000 clones, with over 85% seen just once and roughly 6.2% held by the top ten. The chain has TRBV9 and TRBJ2-7; 7 bases map to TRBD2. The sample consisted of blood. The sequence derives from a man between 18 and 29 years old in good health. CDR3 nucleotide sequence: TGTGCCAGCAGCTTATCAGCGGGGTCCTCCTACGAGCAGTACTTC. Translation: CASSLSAGSSYEQYF. The whole variable domain, filled in from reference TRBV9 and TRBJ2-7, reads DSGVTQTPKHLITATGQRVTLRCSPRSGDLSVYWYQQSLDQGLQFLIQYYNGEERAKGNILERFSAQQFPDLHSELNLSSLELGDSALYFCASSLSAGSSYEQYFGPGTRLTVT.